This TCR beta chain came from a study of OX40 agonist ivuxolimab in advanced cancers. As for the study in general: Cohort: 80% to 85% men, mean age approximately 64, aged roughly 23 to 90. Findings of the study overall: Still undetermined is the antigen specificity of the expanded peripheral T cells. Relative to CD4+ cells, CD8+ T cells on average had more expanded clones.

The CDR3 loop spans 19 amino acids. Germline values: CDR1 MNHEY, CDR2 SMNVEV (reference sequence). The V gene lost 0 bases and the J gene lost 0 bases, with 21 bases spanning the gap. The protocol was immunoSEQ multiplex PCR, while the TCRdb copy is restricted to in-frame clones and leaves out a portion. The sample has 100,000 to 110,000 clones, approximately 90% seen once. Only a few counts were recorded for this clone. What it recognizes is unknown. Sequenced here: CD4+ or CD8+ T cells sorted from blood, sampled in a trial of the OX40 agonist ivuxolimab. This chain uses TRBV27 with TRBJ2-7; D assignment may be TRBD1 or TRBD2 (6 bases each). The TCR was taken from an adult with an advanced solid tumor such as melanoma, head and neck, liver or kidney cancer. The CDR3 loop is CASSLSGLGAPRGSYEQYF. The CDR3 coding sequence is TGTGCCAGCAGTTTATCGGGACTGGGGGCGCCCAGAGGCTCCTACGAGCAGTACTTC.